Listed below are T cell receptor beta chains from one sample, sequenced in a study of T cell changes during pregnancy in multiple sclerosis. Produced via immunoSEQ multiplex PCR; TCRdb's table is partial and in-frame only. The sample lists approximately 88,000 clones, about 95% occurring once. The specimen comprised peripheral blood, sampled in the second trimester of pregnancy. Receptor source: a female donor with multiple sclerosis, enrolled in a pregnancy study. CDR3s include the opening cysteine and the closing phenylalanine or tryptophan. The D gene is left open where the match is weak. Size is omitted from some rows. Given values are once, few, many or a class for expanded clones.

13 | - | TRBJ2-2 | TRBV5-1 | - | CASSRQLTGELFF | TGCGCCAGCAGCCGACAGCTCACCGGGGAGCTGTTTTTT
17 | - | TRBJ2-2 | TRBV11-3 | TRBD2 | CASSSSGSTPNTGELFF | TGTGCCAGCAGCTCCAGCGGGAGTACCCCGAACACCGGGGAGCTGTTTTTT
13 | - | TRBJ2-7 | TRBV19 | TRBD1 | CASKRTGVGEQYF | TGTGCCAGTAAACGTACAGGGGTGGGCGAGCAGTACTTC
14 | medium-sized | TRBJ1-1 | TRBV19 | - | CASTARTISTEAFF | TGTGCCAGTACAGCACGGACAATAAGCACTGAAGCTTTCTTT
15 | - | TRBJ2-5 | TRBV12-5 | - | CASGSRTGIDETQYF | TGTGCTAGTGGTTCAAGAACCGGGATAGACGAGACCCAGTACTTC
13 | - | TRBJ1-2 | TRBV29-1 | TRBD1 | CSVSGQGLGGYTF | TGCAGCGTCTCGGGACAGGGCTTGGGGGGCTACACCTTC
14 | - | TRBJ2-7 | TRBV29-1 | TRBD1 | CSVPRDRYPYEQYF | TGCAGCGTCCCCCGGGACAGGTACCCCTACGAGCAGTACTTC
14 | - | TRBJ1-2 | TRBV10-3 | - | CAISEYEELNGYTF | TGTGCCATCAGTGAGTATGAGGAATTGAATGGCTACACCTTC
15 | - | TRBJ2-2 | TRBV19 | TRBD2 | CASSPRLAGGWELFF | TGTGCCAGTAGTCCCAGACTAGCGGGAGGGTGGGAGCTGTTTTTT
12 | - | TRBJ2-7 | TRBV7-9 | - | CASSLDESEQYF | TGTGCCAGCAGCTTAGACGAGAGTGAGCAGTACTTC
12 | - | TRBJ2-7 | TRBV28 | - | CASSLLGGEQYF | TGTGCCAGCAGTTTATTGGGGGGCGAGCAGTACTTC
14 | - | TRBJ2-2 | TRBV18 | - | CASSPNTGGYELFF | TGTGCCAGCTCACCAAACACAGGAGGGTATGAGCTGTTTTTT
13 | few | TRBJ1-1 | TRBV6-1 | - | CASSETGNTEAFF | TGTGCCAGCAGTGAAACCGGGAACACTGAAGCTTTCTTT
15 | - | TRBJ1-2 | TRBV4-1 | TRBD1 | CASSPSGTVIYGYTF | TGCGCCAGCAGCCCCTCCGGGACAGTAATCTATGGCTACACCTTC
12 | - | TRBJ1-5 | TRBV19 | TRBD1 | CATRQGYQPQHF | TGTGCCACCAGACAGGGATATCAGCCCCAGCATTTT
12 | - | TRBJ2-7 | TRBV7-9 | TRBD2 | CASSLGTSGLKF | TGTGCCAGCAGCTTAGGTACTAGCGGACTCAAATTC
13 | - | TRBJ2-7 | TRBV27 | TRBD2 | CASSLRLAHEQYF | TGTGCCAGCAGTCTCCGACTAGCCCACGAGCAGTACTTC
14 | - | TRBJ2-7 | TRBV5-1 | - | CASSLERGTYEQYF | TGCGCCAGCAGCTTGGAGCGCGGCACCTACGAGCAGTACTTC
12 | - | TRBJ2-3 | TRBV29-1 | - | CSVRREPDTQYF | TGCAGCGTTCGGCGGGAACCAGATACGCAGTATTTT
13 | once | TRBJ2-7 | TRBV4-3 | - | CASSHRRSDEQYF | TGCGCCAGCAGCCACCGGCGGTCAGACGAGCAGTACTTC
14 | - | TRBJ2-4 | TRBV6-5 | - | CASSYSPGVNIQYF | TGTGCCAGCAGTTACTCCCCAGGGGTGAACATTCAGTACTTC
14 | - | TRBJ2-5 | TRBV29-1 | - | CSGYRAADKETQYF | TGCAGCGGCTATCGCGCGGCAGATAAAGAGACCCAGTACTTC
16 | - | TRBJ2-5 | TRBV11-2 | - | CASSLEGGGWQETQYF | TGTGCCAGCAGCTTAGAAGGGGGGGGCTGGCAAGAGACCCAGTACTTC
12 | - | TRBJ2-1 | TRBV29-1 | - | CSVEGGGNEQFF | TGCAGCGTTGAGGGCGGAGGCAATGAGCAGTTCTTC
15 | - | TRBJ2-2 | TRBV28 | - | CASSFIRQDTGELFF | TGTGCCAGCAGTTTTATACGACAAGACACCGGGGAGCTGTTTTTT
13 | - | TRBJ2-7 | TRBV5-8 | - | CASSSTGRHEQYF | TGTGCCAGCAGCTCAACAGGGAGACACGAGCAGTACTTC
16 | - | TRBJ2-7 | TRBV5-1 | TRBD2 | CASSLATGLGAYEQYF | TGCGCCAGCAGCTTGGCCACGGGACTAGGTGCGTACGAGCAGTACTTC
15 | - | TRBJ2-1 | TRBV10-1 | - | CASSETGISYNEQFF | TGCGCCAGCAGTGAGACAGGAATCTCCTACAATGAGCAGTTCTTC
13 | - | TRBJ2-3 | TRBV10-3 | - | CAINALITDTQYF | TGTGCCATCAACGCACTAATCACAGATACGCAGTATTTT
15 | - | TRBJ2-2 | TRBV6-5 | TRBD2 | CASSSSGSYTGELFF | TGTGCCAGCAGTTCTAGCGGGAGTTATACCGGGGAGCTGTTTTTT
15 | - | TRBJ2-1 | TRBV28 | - | CASSLLPGEGNEQFF | TGTGCCAGCAGTTTATTGCCAGGGGAGGGCAATGAGCAGTTCTTC
17 | - | TRBJ1-4 | TRBV4-1 | - | CASSQKRGTTTNEKLFF | TGCGCCAGCAGCCAAAAAAGAGGGACAACAACTAATGAAAAACTGTTTTTT
13 | - | TRBJ2-2 | TRBV6-5 | - | CASSYQNTGELFF | TGTGCCAGCAGTTACCAGAACACCGGGGAGCTGTTTTTT
14 | - | TRBJ2-7 | TRBV19 | - | CASSRTAGSYEQYF | TGTGCCAGTTCACGGACAGCCGGGTCCTACGAGCAGTACTTC
15 | - | TRBJ2-7 | TRBV5-4 | - | CASSLAPGPPYEQYF | TGTGCCAGCAGCTTGGCCCCAGGTCCCCCCTACGAGCAGTACTTC
12 | once | TRBJ2-5 | TRBV29-1 | - | CSVEWQQETQYF | TGCAGCGTTGAGTGGCAGCAAGAGACCCAGTACTTC
17 | - | TRBJ2-1 | TRBV15 | TRBD2 | CATSRAPRREWRDEQFF | TGTGCCACCAGCAGAGCCCCCCGGCGGGAGTGGCGAGATGAGCAGTTCTTC
15 | - | TRBJ2-1 | TRBV4-1 | TRBD1 | CASSQVGQGRNEQFF | TGCGCCAGCAGCCAAGTGGGACAGGGGAGAAATGAGCAGTTCTTC
15 | - | TRBJ1-2 | TRBV14 | TRBD1 | CASSPRTGGDYGYTF | TGTGCCAGCAGCCCACGGACAGGGGGCGACTATGGCTACACCTTC
15 | - | TRBJ2-7 | TRBV6-1 | - | CASSESLGRGLEQYF | TGTGCCAGCAGTGAAAGTTTGGGCAGGGGATTGGAGCAGTACTTC
15 | once | TRBJ2-7 | TRBV21-1 | - | CASSTGQGWNYEQYF | TGTGCCAGCAGCACCGGACAGGGGTGGAACTACGAGCAGTACTTC
16 | - | TRBJ2-3 | TRBV28 | - | CASSLLAGVRTDTQYF | TGTGCCAGCAGTTTATTGGCAGGGGTTCGGACAGATACGCAGTATTTT
12 | - | TRBJ2-5 | TRBV25-1 | - | CASNQGVETQYF | TGTGCCAGCAATCAGGGCGTGGAGACCCAGTACTTC
15 | once | TRBJ2-1 | TRBV5-1 | TRBD2 | CASSLGSASGVRAFF | TGCGCCAGCAGCTTGGGTAGTGCTAGCGGGGTACGTGCGTTCTTC
13 | - | TRBJ2-3 | TRBV10-2 | - | CASSESRLNTQYF | TGCGCCAGCAGTGAGTCCAGACTTAATACGCAGTATTTT
14 | - | TRBJ2-3 | TRBV19 | - | CASSGQTGTDTQYF | TGTGCCAGTAGTGGGCAGACGGGCACAGATACGCAGTATTTT
14 | once | TRBJ2-3 | TRBV25-1 | - | CATAEVSSTDTQYF | TGTGCCACCGCCGAGGTATCTAGCACAGATACGCAGTATTTT
14 | - | TRBJ1-1 | TRBV7-9 | - | CASSFTGQNTEAFF | TGTGCCAGCAGCTTCACAGGGCAGAACACTGAAGCTTTCTTT
17 | - | TRBJ2-7 | TRBV4-1 | TRBD1 | CASSQFGQGGFSYEQYF | TGCGCCAGCAGCCAATTTGGACAGGGAGGATTCTCCTACGAGCAGTACTTC
13 | - | TRBJ1-5 | TRBV27 | - | CASSLSIGSPQHF | TGTGCCAGCAGTTTATCGATTGGCTCCCCCCAGCATTTT
14 | - | TRBJ2-7 | TRBV4-1 | TRBD2 | CASSPSGNPYEQYF | TGCGCCAGCAGCCCGAGCGGGAATCCCTACGAGCAGTACTTC
14 | - | TRBJ2-7 | TRBV6-1 | TRBD1 | CASRLQGALDEQYF | TGTGCCAGCAGGCTACAGGGGGCCCTCGACGAGCAGTACTTC
14 | - | TRBJ2-7 | TRBV27 | - | CASSFAGLAYEQYF | TGTGCCAGCAGTTTCGCGGGGTTGGCGTACGAGCAGTACTTC
14 | - | TRBJ1-4 | TRBV5-6 | - | CASSLSATNEKLFF | TGTGCCAGCAGCTTGTCCGCAACTAATGAAAAACTGTTTTTT
15 | - | TRBJ2-7 | TRBV5-1 | TRBD2 | CASSLGLAGTYEQYF | TGCGCCAGCAGCTTGGGACTAGCGGGAACTTACGAGCAGTACTTC
14 | - | TRBJ2-3 | TRBV7-2 | - | CASSLGLRTDTQYF | TGTGCCAGCAGCTTAGGACTCCGCACAGATACGCAGTATTTT
12 | - | TRBJ2-1 | TRBV6-6 | - | CASSLLQDEQFF | TGTGCCAGCAGTTTACTACAGGATGAGCAGTTCTTC
15 | once | TRBJ2-1 | TRBV7-9 | TRBD2 | CASRPGLAGENEQFF | TGTGCCAGCAGACCAGGACTAGCGGGAGAAAATGAGCAGTTCTTC